The 3 T cell receptor beta chains below were found in one sample sequenced in a study of blood T cells in healthy people across ages (dated by TCRdb to between 2014 and 2017). To prepare the library, 5' RACE was applied. Sequencing was performed on an Illumina HiSeq 2500. The second PCR ran for roughly 7 to 12 cycles and used a J-beta primer mix along with a sample-barcoded 5' primer. TCRdb passed the public sequencing reads through fastp at Q25 and MiXCR, retaining productive beta sequences. Every entry covers one CDR3 protein and lists the most common genes and DNA from its rows. The sample table records approximately 810,000 distinct CDR3 sequences; more than 25% of these occur just once. The ten largest clones capture 15% to 20% of the sample. The sample was blood. The origin of the receptors is a woman over 75 in good health.

There are many counts of this clonotype. This sequence joins TRBV4-1 and TRBJ1-5; D remains unclear. The CDR3 spans 15 residues. Germline V gene sequence: CDR1 MGHRA, CDR2 YSYEKL. Trimming stripped 1 base from V and 1 base from J, with 8 bases between. The chain's CDR3 is CASSQGMRSNQPQHF. CDR3 nucleotide sequence: TGCGCCAGCAGCCAAGGGATGCGGAGCAATCAGCCCCAGCATTTT.

The chain uses TRBV7-2 and TRBJ2-3, with 7 positions matching TRBD2. This CDR3 comprises 16 residues. The V gene's germline CDR1 is SGHTA and CDR2 FQGNSA. V shed 1 base, J shed 2 bases, and the junction held 6 bases outside the gene matches. CDR3 in DNA: TGTGCCAGCAGCTTAGTAGGCGGGGGTTTCACAGATACGCAGTATTTT. Translating it yields CASSLVGGGFTDTQYF. The complete variable domain, with remaining parts taken from reference TRBV7-2 and TRBJ2-3, reads GAGVSQSPSNKVTEKGKDVELRCDPISGHTALYWYRQSLGQGLEFLIYFQGNSAPDKSGLPSDRFSAERTGGSVSTLTIQRTQQEDSAVYLCASSLVGGGFTDTQYFGPGTRLTVL.

As to this clonotype: This may come from a read error, since a much larger clone is one base off. CDR3 loop: CASSVVGGWDEQFF. In nucleotides, the CDR3 is TGTGCCAGCAGCGTAGTAGGGGGCTGGGACGAGCAGTTCTTC. This chain uses TRBV9 with TRBJ2-1; the match to TRBD1 covers 7 bases. The ends lost 0 bases at V and 10 bases at J; junction bases unmatched: 7. The CDR3 is 14 residues long. Germline V gene data show CDR1 as SGDLS and CDR2 as YYNGEE. Looking up the rest from reference TRBV9 and TRBJ2-1 gives the full variable domain: DSGVTQTPKHLITATGQRVTLRCSPRSGDLSVYWYQQSLDQGLQFLIQYYNGEERAKGNILERFSAQQFPDLHSELNLSSLELGDSALYFCASSVVGGWDEQFFGPGTRLTVL.